This paragraph covers one T cell receptor beta chain sequence. The antigen remains undetermined. The data originate from a study of shared clonotypes between healthy human individuals. Sequenced by immunoSEQ multiplex PCR; TCRdb stores in-frame clones only, minus some. The table has about 1.5 million clones, around 98% seen once; the top ten hold roughly 0.45%. Germline-derived CDR1 and CDR2 are SGHDT and YYEEEE. The length of the CDR3 is 14 residues. Trimming took off 3 bases at V and 3 bases at J, with 11 bases between the two ends. Broader study findings: Memory subsets had estimated richness that was generally smaller than that of naive subsets.

The sequence derives from a man aged 30 to 45 in good health. The sequenced material came from naive CD4+ T cells sorted from blood. The subset: CD45RA+ positively selected. The genes are TRBV5-6 and TRBJ2-3; D might be TRBD2 (6 bases). This CDR3 reads CASSYGRGTDTQYF. The DNA for the CDR3 is TGTGCCAGCAGCTACGGACGGGGGACAGATACGCAGTATTTT. Combining the CDR3 with reference TRBV5-6 and TRBJ2-3 gives the whole variable domain DAGVTQSPTHLIKTRGQQVTLRCSPKSGHDTVSWYQQALGQGPQFIFQYYEEEERQRGNFPDRFSGHQFPNYSSELNVNALLLGDSALYLCASSYGRGTDTQYFGPGTRLTVL.